Listed below are T cell receptor beta chains from one sample, sequenced in a study of technical replicates of blood from several donors. The repertoire was sequenced with immunoSEQ multiplex PCR; TCRdb's copy has only in-frame clones and lacks some. The sample shows about 84,000 clones, about 97% of them seen only once. The sample comprised T cells isolated from PBMCs. These receptor sequences come from a human donor in good health. The CDR3 runs from the conserved cysteine through the conserved F or W. A D gene is named only where the DNA matches it firmly. Only some rows state a clone size, as once, few, many or a class for expanded clones.

d_gene: -
v_gene: TRBV4-1
j_gene: TRBJ1-1
abundance: -
CDR3aa: CASSQEWAGWSTEAFF
CDR3nt: TGCGCCAGCAGCCAAGAATGGGCAGGGTGGAGCACTGAAGCTTTCTTT

d_gene: TRBD1
v_gene: TRBV29-1
j_gene: TRBJ2-5
abundance: -
CDR3aa: CSVHAGTGQETQYF
CDR3nt: TGCAGCGTTCACGCCGGGACAGGGCAAGAGACCCAGTACTTC

d_gene: -
v_gene: TRBV27
j_gene: TRBJ1-2
abundance: -
CDR3aa: CASSSPWSGYTF
CDR3nt: TGTGCCAGCAGTTCTCCCTGGAGTGGCTACACCTTC

d_gene: TRBD1
v_gene: TRBV18
j_gene: TRBJ1-5
abundance: -
CDR3aa: CASSLSPPQGSSNQPQHF
CDR3nt: TGTGCCAGCTCACTCTCCCCACCACAGGGGAGCTCAAATCAGCCCCAGCATTTT

d_gene: -
v_gene: TRBV4-2
j_gene: TRBJ1-3
abundance: -
CDR3aa: CASSQGDGGNTIYF
CDR3nt: TGTGCCAGCAGCCAAGGGGACGGGGGGAACACCATATATTTT

d_gene: TRBD1
v_gene: TRBV4-1
j_gene: TRBJ1-3
abundance: -
CDR3aa: CASSHEQGSKSFGNTIYF
CDR3nt: TGCGCCAGCAGCCATGAACAGGGGAGTAAGTCGTTCGGAAACACCATATATTTT

d_gene: -
v_gene: TRBV18
j_gene: TRBJ1-2
abundance: -
CDR3aa: CASSRADSANYGYTF
CDR3nt: TGTGCCAGCTCACGCGCGGATAGCGCTAACTATGGCTACACCTTC

d_gene: -
v_gene: TRBV4-1
j_gene: TRBJ1-1
abundance: -
CDR3aa: CASSSDRQGTEAFF
CDR3nt: TGCGCCAGCAGTTCCGACAGGCAAGGGACTGAAGCTTTCTTT

d_gene: TRBD1
v_gene: TRBV27
j_gene: TRBJ1-2
abundance: -
CDR3aa: CASREGTGLGYTF
CDR3nt: TGTGCCAGCAGGGAGGGGACAGGGCTCGGCTACACCTTC

d_gene: TRBD1
v_gene: TRBV28
j_gene: TRBJ1-4
abundance: once
CDR3aa: CASDRGRHEKLFF
CDR3nt: TGTGCCAGTGACAGGGGGCGGCATGAAAAACTGTTTTTT

d_gene: TRBD2
v_gene: TRBV11-3
j_gene: TRBJ2-1
abundance: -
CDR3aa: CASSPTGLAGGKNNEQFF
CDR3nt: TGTGCCAGCAGCCCCACGGGACTAGCGGGGGGGAAAAATAATGAGCAGTTCTTC

d_gene: -
v_gene: TRBV4-1
j_gene: TRBJ1-2
abundance: -
CDR3aa: CASSPLGAGYGYTF
CDR3nt: TGCGCCAGCAGCCCGTTGGGGGCGGGCTATGGCTACACCTTC

d_gene: -
v_gene: TRBV15
j_gene: TRBJ1-1
abundance: -
CDR3aa: CATSGVTGTTEAFF
CDR3nt: TGTGCCACCAGCGGCGTAACAGGGACCACTGAAGCTTTCTTT

d_gene: TRBD2
v_gene: TRBV5-6
j_gene: TRBJ2-1
abundance: -
CDR3aa: CASSLGRGRVQWEQFF
CDR3nt: TGTGCCAGCAGCTTGGGGCGGGGGAGAGTACAATGGGAGCAGTTCTTC

d_gene: TRBD1
v_gene: TRBV5-4
j_gene: TRBJ2-3
abundance: -
CDR3aa: CASSSSGQSTDTQYF
CDR3nt: TGTGCCAGCAGCTCCTCGGGACAGAGCACAGATACGCAGTATTTT

d_gene: TRBD2
v_gene: TRBV4-1
j_gene: TRBJ2-3
abundance: -
CDR3aa: CASSTGLARDTQYF
CDR3nt: TGCGCCAGCAGCACGGGACTAGCGCGTGATACGCAGTATTTT

d_gene: -
v_gene: TRBV5-1
j_gene: TRBJ1-1
abundance: once
CDR3aa: CASSFGLNTEAFF
CDR3nt: TGCGCCAGCAGCTTCGGTCTGAACACTGAAGCTTTCTTT

d_gene: -
v_gene: TRBV29-1
j_gene: TRBJ2-5
abundance: -
CDR3aa: CSVDNGRESSQYF
CDR3nt: TGCAGCGTTGATAATGGGCGGGAATCGTCCCAGTACTTC

d_gene: -
v_gene: TRBV7-6
j_gene: TRBJ2-3
abundance: -
CDR3aa: CASRRSWWGDDTQYF
CDR3nt: TGTGCCAGCAGACGGAGCTGGTGGGGGGATGATACGCAGTATTTT

d_gene: TRBD2
v_gene: TRBV5-5
j_gene: TRBJ2-1
abundance: -
CDR3aa: CASSLRPGTNNEQFF
CDR3nt: TGTGCCAGCAGCTTAAGACCCGGGACTAACAATGAGCAGTTCTTC

d_gene: TRBD1
v_gene: TRBV6-6
j_gene: TRBJ2-7
abundance: -
CDR3aa: CASRDTTGATYEQYF
CDR3nt: TGTGCCAGCAGAGATACGACAGGGGCAACCTACGAGCAGTACTTC

d_gene: -
v_gene: TRBV23-1
j_gene: TRBJ1-5
abundance: -
CDR3aa: CASSQSRDQPQHF
CDR3nt: TGCGCCAGCAGTCAATCGAGAGATCAGCCCCAGCATTTT

d_gene: -
v_gene: TRBV6-6
j_gene: TRBJ2-3
abundance: once
CDR3aa: CASSYTQGGDTQYF
CDR3nt: TGTGCCAGCAGTTACACGCAGGGGGGAGATACGCAGTATTTT

d_gene: -
v_gene: TRBV7-6
j_gene: TRBJ2-1
abundance: -
CDR3aa: CASSLVGGAYNEQFF
CDR3nt: TGTGCCAGCAGCTTAGTAGGGGGGGCTTACAATGAGCAGTTCTTC

d_gene: -
v_gene: TRBV14
j_gene: TRBJ2-5
abundance: -
CDR3aa: CASSLPTGQETQYF
CDR3nt: TGTGCCAGCAGCCTCCCGACAGGCCAAGAGACCCAGTACTTC

d_gene: TRBD1
v_gene: TRBV2
j_gene: TRBJ2-7
abundance: once
CDR3aa: CASSERGDSSIYYEQYF
CDR3nt: TGTGCCAGCAGTGAAAGAGGGGACAGTTCGATCTACTACGAGCAGTACTTC

d_gene: TRBD2
v_gene: TRBV29-1
j_gene: TRBJ2-1
abundance: -
CDR3aa: CSVDGLAELNEQFF
CDR3nt: TGCAGCGTTGATGGGCTAGCGGAACTCAATGAGCAGTTCTTC

d_gene: -
v_gene: TRBV5-4
j_gene: TRBJ1-1
abundance: -
CDR3aa: CASSLEGPLNTEAFF
CDR3nt: TGTGCCAGCAGCTTGGAGGGGCCGTTGAACACTGAAGCTTTCTTT

d_gene: TRBD2
v_gene: TRBV7-6
j_gene: TRBJ2-3
abundance: -
CDR3aa: CASSPGTSGGRVRDTQYF
CDR3nt: TGTGCCAGCAGCCCTGGCACTAGCGGGGGTCGGGTGAGGGATACGCAGTATTTT

d_gene: TRBD2
v_gene: TRBV7-6
j_gene: TRBJ2-2
abundance: -
CDR3aa: CASSLAVSREFTGELFF
CDR3nt: TGTGCCAGCAGCTTAGCCGTCTCGCGGGAGTTCACCGGGGAGCTGTTTTTT

d_gene: -
v_gene: TRBV27
j_gene: TRBJ1-1
abundance: few
CDR3aa: CASSIGASNTEAFF
CDR3nt: TGTGCCAGCAGTATTGGGGCCTCGAACACTGAAGCTTTCTTT

d_gene: TRBD1
v_gene: TRBV7-8
j_gene: TRBJ2-7
abundance: -
CDR3aa: CASSPVGTGGPEQYF
CDR3nt: TGTGCCAGCAGCCCCGTGGGGACAGGGGGCCCTGAGCAGTACTTC

d_gene: -
v_gene: TRBV6-1
j_gene: TRBJ2-1
abundance: -
CDR3aa: CASSKSALYNEQFF
CDR3nt: TGTGCCAGCAGTAAGTCCGCACTCTACAATGAGCAGTTCTTC

d_gene: TRBD1
v_gene: TRBV20-1
j_gene: TRBJ1-2
abundance: -
CDR3aa: CSARQGFGYTF
CDR3nt: TGCAGTGCCAGACAGGGATTCGGCTACACCTTC

d_gene: -
v_gene: TRBV19
j_gene: TRBJ1-1
abundance: few
CDR3aa: CASTSRVGGTNTEAFF
CDR3nt: TGTGCCAGTACCTCCCGAGTGGGGGGGACGAACACTGAAGCTTTCTTT

d_gene: TRBD2
v_gene: TRBV28
j_gene: TRBJ2-1
abundance: -
CDR3aa: CASSSAGGGRQFYNEQFF
CDR3nt: TGTGCCAGCAGTTCGGCGGGGGGCGGGAGGCAATTCTACAATGAGCAGTTCTTC

d_gene: TRBD1
v_gene: TRBV28
j_gene: TRBJ1-1
abundance: -
CDR3aa: CASSSRGLNTEAFF
CDR3nt: TGTGCCAGCAGTTCCAGGGGGTTGAACACTGAAGCTTTCTTT

d_gene: TRBD1
v_gene: TRBV5-1
j_gene: TRBJ1-1
abundance: -
CDR3aa: CASSYNRGGTEAFF
CDR3nt: TGCGCCAGCAGTTATAACAGGGGGGGCACTGAAGCTTTCTTT

d_gene: -
v_gene: TRBV9
j_gene: TRBJ1-3
abundance: once
CDR3aa: CASSPPREKGWGNTIYF
CDR3nt: TGTGCCAGCAGCCCCCCCCGGGAGAAGGGCTGGGGAAACACCATATATTTT

d_gene: TRBD1
v_gene: TRBV13
j_gene: TRBJ2-7
abundance: -
CDR3aa: CASSRGLSSYEQYF
CDR3nt: TGTGCCAGCTCCAGGGGGCTGAGCTCCTACGAGCAGTACTTC

d_gene: -
v_gene: TRBV5-6
j_gene: TRBJ2-5
abundance: once
CDR3aa: CASSFQVTRQETQYF
CDR3nt: TGTGCCAGCAGCTTTCAGGTCACGCGCCAAGAGACCCAGTACTTC